This TCR beta chain was captured in a study of blood T cells in healthy people across ages. Overall study context: Template switching picked up about one barcoded beta molecule for each two T cells.

V was clipped by 5 bases and J by 5 bases; unmatched bases: 5. The CDR3 is 15 residues long. Per the germline V gene, CDR1 is SGHTA and CDR2 is FQGNSA. This clonotype was found a few times. A much larger clone differs from this one at a single base, so this may be a read error. Per sample, a minimum of 6.5 million PBMCs were isolated. Extractions gave at least 5.5 micrograms of total RNA per sample. With a J-beta primer mix and a sample-barcoded 5' primer, a second PCR ran 7 to 11 cycles. Each CDR3 protein gets one entry after TCRdb re-called the 5' RACE reads with MiXCR. This sample yields over 1,500,000 distinct CDR3 sequences, of which around 50% are seen a single time; less than 2.5% belongs to the top ten.

The sequenced sample was blood. The gene calls are TRBV7-2 and TRBJ2-1; 11 nucleotides agree with TRBD2. This sequence originates from a woman aged 40 to 50 in good health. The CDR3 loop is CASSQGLAAHNEQFF. The CDR3 DNA reads TGTGCCAGCAGCCAGGGACTAGCGGCCCACAATGAGCAGTTCTTC.